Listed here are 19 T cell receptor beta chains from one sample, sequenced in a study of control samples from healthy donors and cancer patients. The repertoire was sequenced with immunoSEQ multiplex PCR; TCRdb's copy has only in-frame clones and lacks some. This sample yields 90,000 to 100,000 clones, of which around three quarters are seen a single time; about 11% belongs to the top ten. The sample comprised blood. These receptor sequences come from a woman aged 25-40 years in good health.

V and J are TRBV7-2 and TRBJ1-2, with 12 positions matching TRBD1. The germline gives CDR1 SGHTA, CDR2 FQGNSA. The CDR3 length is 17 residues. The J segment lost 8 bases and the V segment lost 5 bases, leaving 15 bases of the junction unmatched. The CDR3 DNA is TGTGCCAGCAGCCATGGGACCCCGGGACAGGGGGCGCCGGGCTACACCTTC. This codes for CASSHGTPGQGAPGYTF.

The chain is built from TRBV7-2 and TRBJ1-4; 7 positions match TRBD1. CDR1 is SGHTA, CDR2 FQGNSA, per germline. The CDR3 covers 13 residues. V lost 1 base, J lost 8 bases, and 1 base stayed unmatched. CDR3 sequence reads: CASSLVGGEKLFF. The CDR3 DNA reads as TGTGCCAGCAGCTTAGTAGGGGGCGAAAAACTGTTTTTT.

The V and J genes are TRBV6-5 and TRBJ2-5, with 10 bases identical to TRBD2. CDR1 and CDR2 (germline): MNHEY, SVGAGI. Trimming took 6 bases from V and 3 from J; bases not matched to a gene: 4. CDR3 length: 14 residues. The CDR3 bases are TGTGCCAGCAGGCATACTAGCGGGGAAGAGACCCAGTACTTC. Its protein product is CASRHTSGEETQYF.

The DNA of the CDR3 is TGTGCCAGCAGCCAAGAACAGGGGGTTGGCACTGAAGCTTTCTTT. It translates to CASSQEQGVGTEAFF. The chain couples TRBV3-1 (or the pseudogene TRBV3-2) to TRBJ1-1; TRBD1 aligns across 8 bases. The V gene end was trimmed by 0 bases and the J gene end by 4 bases; junction bases not matched to a gene: 4. This CDR3 region has 15 residues. Germline CDR1 and CDR2: LGHDT and YNNKEL (reference sequence).

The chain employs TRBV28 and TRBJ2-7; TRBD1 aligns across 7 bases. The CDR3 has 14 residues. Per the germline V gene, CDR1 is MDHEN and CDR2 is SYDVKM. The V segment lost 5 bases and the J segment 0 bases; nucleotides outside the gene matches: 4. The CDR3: CASSQQGSSYEQYF. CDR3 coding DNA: TGTGCCAGCAGTCAACAGGGGAGCTCCTACGAGCAGTACTTC.

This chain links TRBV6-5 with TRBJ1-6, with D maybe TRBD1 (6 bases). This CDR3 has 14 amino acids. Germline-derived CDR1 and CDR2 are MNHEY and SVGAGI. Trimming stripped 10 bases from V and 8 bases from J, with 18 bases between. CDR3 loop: CATNRWGADSPLHF. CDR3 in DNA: TGTGCCACAAACAGGTGGGGGGCGGATTCACCCCTCCACTTT.

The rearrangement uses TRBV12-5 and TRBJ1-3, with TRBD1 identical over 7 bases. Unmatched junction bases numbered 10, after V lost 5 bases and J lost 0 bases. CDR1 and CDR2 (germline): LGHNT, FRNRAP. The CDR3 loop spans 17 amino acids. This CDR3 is CASGAPTGASSGNTIYF. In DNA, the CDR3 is TGTGCTAGTGGTGCCCCAACAGGGGCTTCCTCTGGAAACACCATATATTTT.

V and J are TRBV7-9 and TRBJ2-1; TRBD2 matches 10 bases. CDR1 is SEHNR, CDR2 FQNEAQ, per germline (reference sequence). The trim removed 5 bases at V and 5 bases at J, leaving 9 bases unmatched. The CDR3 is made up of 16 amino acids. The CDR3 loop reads CASSPLGAGGDNEQFF. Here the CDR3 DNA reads TGTGCCAGCAGCCCCCTCGGAGCGGGGGGGGACAATGAGCAGTTCTTC.

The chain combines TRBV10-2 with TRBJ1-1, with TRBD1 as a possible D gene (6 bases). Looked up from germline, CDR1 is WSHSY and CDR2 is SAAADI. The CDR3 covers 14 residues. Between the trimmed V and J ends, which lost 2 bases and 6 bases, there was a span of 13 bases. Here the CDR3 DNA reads TGCGCCAGCAGTGAGGGAAGGGGGGGGCCTGAAGCTTTCTTT. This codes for CASSEGRGGPEAFF.

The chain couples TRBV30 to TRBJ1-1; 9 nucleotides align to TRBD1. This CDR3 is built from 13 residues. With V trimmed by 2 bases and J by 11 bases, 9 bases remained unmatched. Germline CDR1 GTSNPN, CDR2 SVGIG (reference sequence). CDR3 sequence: CAWSLKQGARAFF. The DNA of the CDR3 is TGTGCCTGGAGTCTTAAACAGGGGGCGCGGGCTTTCTTT.

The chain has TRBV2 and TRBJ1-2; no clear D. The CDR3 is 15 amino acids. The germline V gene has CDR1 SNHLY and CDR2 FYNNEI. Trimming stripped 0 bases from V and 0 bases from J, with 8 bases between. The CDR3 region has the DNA TGTGCCAGCAGTGAAGCGCGCGTGACTAACTATGGCTACACCTTC. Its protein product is CASSEARVTNYGYTF.

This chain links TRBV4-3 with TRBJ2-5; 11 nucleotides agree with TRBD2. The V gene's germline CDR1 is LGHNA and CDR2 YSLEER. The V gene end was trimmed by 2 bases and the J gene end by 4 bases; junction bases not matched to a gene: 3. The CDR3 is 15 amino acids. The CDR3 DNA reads TGCGCCAGCAGCCAACTAGCGGGGGGCTTAGAGACCCAGTACTTC. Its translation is CASSQLAGGLETQYF.

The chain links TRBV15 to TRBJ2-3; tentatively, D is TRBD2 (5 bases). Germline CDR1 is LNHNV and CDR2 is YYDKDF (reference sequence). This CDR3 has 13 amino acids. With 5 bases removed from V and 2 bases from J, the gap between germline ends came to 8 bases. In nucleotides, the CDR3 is TGTGCCACCAGCCCCGACTACACAGATACGCAGTATTTT. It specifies CATSPDYTDTQYF.

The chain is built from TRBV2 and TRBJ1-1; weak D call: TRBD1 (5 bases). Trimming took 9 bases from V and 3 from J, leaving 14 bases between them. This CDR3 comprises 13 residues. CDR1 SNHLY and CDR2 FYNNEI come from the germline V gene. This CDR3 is CARSTVPHTEAFF. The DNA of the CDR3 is TGTGCCAGGTCGACAGTACCCCACACTGAAGCTTTCTTT.

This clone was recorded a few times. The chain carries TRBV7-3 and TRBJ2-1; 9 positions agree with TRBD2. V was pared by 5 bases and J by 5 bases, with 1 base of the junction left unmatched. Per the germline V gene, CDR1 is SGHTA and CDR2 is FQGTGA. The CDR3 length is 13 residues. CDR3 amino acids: CASSPSGDNEQFF. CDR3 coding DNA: TGTGCCAGCAGCCCTAGCGGGGACAATGAGCAGTTCTTC.

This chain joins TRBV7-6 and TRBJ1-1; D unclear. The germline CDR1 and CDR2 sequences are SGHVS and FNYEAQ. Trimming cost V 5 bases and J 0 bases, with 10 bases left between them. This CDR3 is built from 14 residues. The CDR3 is CASSPGGLNTEAFF. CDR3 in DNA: TGTGCCAGCAGCCCCGGCGGGCTGAACACTGAAGCTTTCTTT. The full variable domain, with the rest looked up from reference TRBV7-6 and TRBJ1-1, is GAGVSQSPRYKVTKRGQDVALRCDPISGHVSLYWYRQALGQGPEFLTYFNYEAQQDKSGLPNDRFSAERPEGSISTLTIQRTEQRDSAMYRCASSPGGLNTEAFFGQGTRLTVV.

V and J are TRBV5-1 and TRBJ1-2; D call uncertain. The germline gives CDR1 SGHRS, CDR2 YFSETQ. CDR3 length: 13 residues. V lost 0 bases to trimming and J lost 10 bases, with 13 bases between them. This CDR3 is CASSLGAGIDYTF. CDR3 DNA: TGCGCCAGCAGCTTGGGGGCGGGTATCGACTACACCTTC.

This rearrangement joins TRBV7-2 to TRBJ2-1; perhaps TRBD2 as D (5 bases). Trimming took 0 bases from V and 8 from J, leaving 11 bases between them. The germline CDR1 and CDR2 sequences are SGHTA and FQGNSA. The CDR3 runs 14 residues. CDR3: CASSLAVLVYEQFF. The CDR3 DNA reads TGTGCCAGCAGCTTAGCGGTACTAGTTTATGAGCAGTTCTTC.

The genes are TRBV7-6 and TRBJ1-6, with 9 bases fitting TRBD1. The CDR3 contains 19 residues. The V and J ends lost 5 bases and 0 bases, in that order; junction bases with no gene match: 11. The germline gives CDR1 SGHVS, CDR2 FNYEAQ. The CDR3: CASSRWTGASSSYNSPLHF. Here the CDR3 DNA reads TGTGCCAGCAGCCGGTGGACAGGGGCGTCAAGCTCCTATAATTCACCCCTCCACTTT.